The present T cell receptor beta chain was sequenced within a study of cytomegalovirus exposure and HLA in healthy donors. Sequenced by immunoSEQ multiplex PCR; TCRdb stores in-frame clones only, minus some. Among roughly 98,000 clones listed, about 83% were seen once. The germline V gene has CDR1 LGHNA and CDR2 YNFKEQ. CDR3 length equals 16 residues. Unmatched junction bases numbered 11, after V lost 0 bases and J lost 9 bases. Broader study findings: A subsequent analysis found that TCR clusters from the first cohort also tended to co-occur in the approximately 110 validation repertoires, with 90% to 95% of cluster scores above 0. Associated with cytomegalovirus, according to the listing, were approximately 160 TCR beta chains. The classifier reportedly diagnosed cytomegalovirus status with high sensitivity and specificity.

This clone is labeled as medium-sized. Antigen specificity is unknown. The sequenced sample was PBMCs. The receptor comes from a woman aged 25 to 39 in good health and CMV-seronegative. This chain connects TRBV4-2 to TRBJ2-7; the match to TRBD1 covers 10 bases. The CDR3 region is CASSQDRGTGEYGQYF. CDR3 coding DNA: TGTGCCAGCAGCCAAGATAGGGGGACAGGGGAATATGGGCAGTACTTC.